This TCR beta chain came from a study of human T cells and chemical hapten exposure (dated by TCRdb to the early 2020s). General notes on the study: Libraries were pooled for sequencing, and variation in per-sample TCR yields was attributed mainly to small differences in library volumes within the pool. Each blood RNA sample was used to sequence both TCR alpha and TCR beta chains. In alopecia patients, the study followed how the peripheral blood TCR repertoire changed in vivo over primary and secondary sensitization to diphenylcyclopropenone (DPC), a hapten. What the work shows at the level of the full study, not this receptor alone: After repeated subsampling, changes were observed in the strength of the expansion versus patch-test correlation and in the threshold at which the correlation became significant. DPC sensitization did not change the number of TCRs with a frequency above 1 in 1000, and there was no evidence of changes in global repertoire structure.

Including cysteine and phenylalanine, the CDR3 has 16 amino acids. CDR3 DNA only is kept here, 48 bases in frame from base 1. The trim is 0 bases for V and 4 bases for J, with a gap of 15 bases between the germline ends. CDR1 and CDR2, per the germline V gene, are LGHNA and YSLEER. This specimen's time point label, interpreted: healthy volunteer bleed at 2 weeks. Total RNA was extracted from unfractionated whole blood that had been collected in Tempus Blood RNA tubes. As TCR sequencing controls, roughly five healthy volunteers were used, with blood taken at day 0, 2 weeks and 6 weeks. The library was obtained by RACE. Reads for this sample came from a NextSeq 500. During library preparation, unique molecular identifiers were attached to individual cDNA molecules so that TCRs could be counted quantitatively and reproducibly. Regarding the original processing steps: The median number of TCRs per sample was approximately 96,000, ranging from about 23,224 to 700,000. V, J and CDR3 annotation of the TCR reads was carried out using the Decombinator software suite. To make PS versus PT1 abundance plots, every sample was subsampled to the same number of TCRs (28,000). TCRs were defined as expanded if absent before sensitization and observed at least eight times at the 2-week time point. Starting from the raw public reads, TCRdb applied fastp trimming at Q25, assembled clones with MiXCR and retained in-frame beta chains. Every entry covers one CDR3 protein and lists the most common genes and DNA from its rows. These V and J calls originate from TCRdb's pipeline instead of the authors' own analysis. The sample table contains over 85,000 distinct CDR3 sequences; only one count was recorded for just under 9% of them. Clones ranked in the top ten supply about 3% of the sample.

A note on this clonotype: It lacks a known antigen. The sample holds no much larger clone one base away, and base qualities are not on file.

The receptor comes from a female donor in good health. Some clones in this sample may be carry-over from other donors' samples. The rearranged segments are TRBV4-3 and TRBJ1-2, and perhaps TRBD1 as D gene, on 5 matching bases. Sequencing was done on a sample of whole blood. The DNA sequence is TGCGCCAGCAGCCAAGATTCTCTTACAGGAACCTATGGCTACACCTTC. Translated, this gives CASSQDSLTGTYGYTF.